This is a list of T cell receptor beta chains from one sample in a study of T cell repertoires in cytomegalovirus infection. TCRdb reprocessed the reads with MiXCR, giving one entry per CDR3 protein. The sample carries 150,000 to 180,000 distinct CDR3 sequences, around a quarter recorded once. The sample taken for sequencing was PBMCs. Receptor source: a human donor in good health (CMV status not recorded). Some clones in this sample may be carry-over from other donors' samples. The CDR3 runs from the conserved cysteine through the conserved F or W. The D gene is left open where the match is weak. Clone size is stated in some rows and not others, as once, few, many or a class when expanded.

size,V,J,D,DNA,CDR3
-,TRBV29-1,TRBJ2-7,-,TGCAGCGTTGAGGTTGGAACTCAATCCTACGAGCAGTACTTC,CSVEVGTQSYEQYF
few,TRBV24-1,TRBJ2-3,-,TGTGCCACCGGACTTACCCTCACAGATACGCAGTATTTT,CATGLTLTDTQYF
many,TRBV7-9,TRBJ2-1,-,TGTGCCAGCAGCTCGGATTCCGGGACTCACTACAATGAGCAGTTCTTC,CASSSDSGTHYNEQFF
few,TRBV28,TRBJ1-5,-,TGTGCCAGCAGTTTCTCAGGGACTCAGCCCCAGCATTTT,CASSFSGTQPQHF
few,TRBV28,TRBJ1-1,TRBD1,TGTGCCAGCAGTTTGGGACAGGGGAGAGCTTTCTTT,CASSLGQGRAFF
-,TRBV28,TRBJ2-5,-,TGTGCCAGCAGTTTGTTGGGGAGGGAGACCCAGTACTTC,CASSLLGRETQYF
-,TRBV10-3,TRBJ2-1,-,TGTGCCATCAGTGATATGGTAGTCTCGTCCACCGAGCAGTTCTTC,CAISDMVVSSTEQFF
few,TRBV29-1,TRBJ2-2,-,TGCAGCGTTGAGCCAGAGAACACCGGGGAGCTGTTTTTT,CSVEPENTGELFF
-,TRBV12-3/TRBV12-4,TRBJ1-5,-,TGTGCCAGCAGTTTGTCCGGGGATGGCAATCAGCCCCAGCATTTT,CASSLSGDGNQPQHF
many,TRBV7-2,TRBJ2-1,-,TGTGCCAGCAGCTTACTAATGTCAAACTCCTACAATGAGCAGTTCTTC,CASSLLMSNSYNEQFF
many,TRBV7-8,TRBJ2-7,-,TGTGCCAGCGGGGGTGGGGTCGGGTACGAGCAGTACTTC,CASGGGVGYEQYF
many,TRBV7-2,TRBJ1-5,-,TGTGCCAGCAGCTTAGGTGTACAGGGAAGCAATCAGCCCCAGCATTTT,CASSLGVQGSNQPQHF
-,TRBV5-6,TRBJ2-7,-,TGTGCCAGCAGCTTTAGACGGATCATGTACGAGCAGTACTTC,CASSFRRIMYEQYF
few,TRBV28,TRBJ2-5,-,TGTGCCAGCAGTCCCCGACAGGAGGGGAAAGAGACCCAGTACTTC,CASSPRQEGKETQYF
-,TRBV28,TRBJ2-7,-,TGTGCCAGCAGCACCGTCACGGACTCACCACATTACGAGCAGTACTTC,CASSTVTDSPHYEQYF
-,TRBV20-1,TRBJ1-5,-,TGCAGTGCTAGGTCTGGGGAGAGGAATCAGCCCCAGCATTTT,CSARSGERNQPQHF
-,TRBV7-6,TRBJ2-2,-,TGTGCCAGCAGCTTACATGGGACCGGGGAGCTGTTTTTT,CASSLHGTGELFF
-,TRBV20-1,TRBJ1-5,TRBD1,TGCAGTGCTAGTGACAGGGGAGGCAATCAGCCCCAGCATTTT,CSASDRGGNQPQHF
-,TRBV4-1,TRBJ2-7,-,TGCGCCAGCAGCCAAGAGGACGGGACTTTTGGTCTCGAGCAGTACTTC,CASSQEDGTFGLEQYF
once,TRBV20-1,TRBJ1-2,-,TGCAGTGCAAACACCCTGGGGTCCGGCTATGGCTACACCTTC,CSANTLGSGYGYTF
many,TRBV28,TRBJ2-1,TRBD2,TGTGCCAGCACCGTAGCGGGAGTAGTCTACAATGAGCAGTTCTTC,CASTVAGVVYNEQFF
many,TRBV7-6,TRBJ2-3,-,TGTGCCAGCAGCTTATTGAACACAGATACGCAGTATTTT,CASSLLNTDTQYF
-,TRBV20-1,TRBJ2-3,TRBD2,TGCAGTGCTCCAGGGACTAGCGGGGGGGCAGATACGCAGTATTTT,CSAPGTSGGADTQYF
-,TRBV19,TRBJ1-5,-,TGTGCCAGTAGCGGGACTGGACCGGGGCCCCAGCATTTT,CASSGTGPGPQHF
-,TRBV10-3,TRBJ1-2,-,TGTGCCATCAGTGAGGCATCTAGTGGCTACACCTTC,CAISEASSGYTF
few,TRBV28,TRBJ2-2,-,TGTGCCACCCGCCTAGCGCGCCCAACCGGGGAGCTGTTTTTT,CATRLARPTGELFF
-,TRBV6-5,TRBJ2-1,-,TGTGCCAGCAGTTACAAAGCCTTCTACAATGAGCAGTTCTTC,CASSYKAFYNEQFF
many,TRBV11-2,TRBJ2-7,-,TGTGCCAGCAGCTATACGCAGGGGTCGGCCGAGCAGTACTTC,CASSYTQGSAEQYF
-,TRBV7-3,TRBJ2-1,-,TGTGCCAGCAGCTTACAGGGGATGGGGAATGAGCAGTTCTTC,CASSLQGMGNEQFF
few,TRBV7-6,TRBJ1-1,-,TGTGCCAGCAGCTTAGGGGGCCTCCTGCGAACTGAAGCTTTCTTT,CASSLGGLLRTEAFF
-,TRBV28,TRBJ2-2,TRBD2,TGTGCCAGCAACTCCGCGGGTCTAGCGGGAGGGCCGGACACCGGGGAGCTGTTTTTT,CASNSAGLAGGPDTGELFF
many,TRBV10-3,TRBJ2-2,TRBD2,TGTGCCATCAGTGAGTCCGGGACTAGCTCCGGGGAGCTGTTTTTT,CAISESGTSSGELFF
-,TRBV10-3,TRBJ2-7,TRBD2,TGTGCCATCAGTGAGAGCACTAGCGGGGGGGGGTACGAGCAGTACTTC,CAISESTSGGGYEQYF
few,TRBV2,TRBJ2-5,-,TGTGCCAGCAGGGACGGAACCCACCAAGAGACCCAGTACTTC,CASRDGTHQETQYF
-,TRBV7-9,TRBJ1-1,-,TGTGCCAGCAACCTACAGGGAGAGGACACTGAAGCTTTCTTT,CASNLQGEDTEAFF
many,TRBV7-9,TRBJ2-2,-,TGTGCCAGCAGCTTAGGTCGGGAGATGTCCGGGGAGCTGTTTTTT,CASSLGREMSGELFF
-,TRBV7-9,TRBJ1-2,TRBD1,TGTGCCAGCAGCCGCGGGACAGGCTATGGCTACACCTTC,CASSRGTGYGYTF
many,TRBV7-8,TRBJ2-7,-,TGTGCCAGCAGCTTAGGGACAGCCTACGAGCAGTACTTC,CASSLGTAYEQYF
many,TRBV7-8,TRBJ2-1,-,TGTGCCAGCAGCTTGGTGGGAGATTCGAATGAGCAGTTCTTC,CASSLVGDSNEQFF
-,TRBV6-6,TRBJ2-3,-,TGTGCCAGCAGGCTCAGCGGGTCTAGCACAGATACGCAGTATTTT,CASRLSGSSTDTQYF
many,TRBV7-2,TRBJ1-5,-,TGTGCCAGCAGCTTATCCATGGACAGACCCAATCAGCCCCAGCATTTT,CASSLSMDRPNQPQHF
few,TRBV28,TRBJ2-5,-,TGTGCCAGCAATGCCAGGGGTCGGGAGACCCAGTACTTC,CASNARGRETQYF
few,TRBV19,TRBJ1-5,TRBD1,TGTGCCAGTAGTACCGGGACAGGGGCCGGCCGTCCCCAGCATTTT,CASSTGTGAGRPQHF
few,TRBV28,TRBJ2-7,-,TGTGCCAGCAGTCCCCTGACAGCGCACTACGAGCAGTACTTC,CASSPLTAHYEQYF
few,TRBV11-2,TRBJ2-7,TRBD1,TGTGCCAGCAGCTTAGGGAGACAGGGCTACGAGCAGTACTTC,CASSLGRQGYEQYF
-,TRBV24-1,TRBJ2-3,-,TGTGCCACCAGTGATTTTTTGGGTCGGACAGATACGCAGTATTTT,CATSDFLGRTDTQYF
-,TRBV7-4,TRBJ2-3,TRBD1,TGTGCCAGCAGCACAGACAGGGGACCAGATACGCAGTATTTT,CASSTDRGPDTQYF
many,TRBV7-2,TRBJ2-1,-,TGTGCCAGCAGCTTAGGACTAGTCCAAAGTCGGAATGAGCAGTTCTTC,CASSLGLVQSRNEQFF
-,TRBV5-5,TRBJ1-1,TRBD1,TGTGCCAGCAGCACTCGGACAGGGTGGAACACTGAAGCTTTCTTT,CASSTRTGWNTEAFF
many,TRBV12-3/TRBV12-4,TRBJ1-5,-,TGTGCCAGCAGTTTGACAGACAATCAGCCCCAGCATTTT,CASSLTDNQPQHF
few,TRBV7-9,TRBJ1-2,-,TGTGCCAGCAGCCAGGACGGGTCAGGAAGGTATGGCTACACCTTC,CASSQDGSGRYGYTF
many,TRBV10-3,TRBJ2-7,TRBD1,TGTGCCATCAGCGATCCGGGACAGGTCTCCTACGAGCAGTACTTC,CAISDPGQVSYEQYF
many,TRBV20-1,TRBJ2-5,-,TGCAGTGCTAGAGGGGACGACCAAGAGACCCAGTACTTC,CSARGDDQETQYF
many,TRBV2,TRBJ2-3,-,TGTGCCAGCAGTGAAGCGGGAACCCTGGGCAGCACAGATACGCAGTATTTT,CASSEAGTLGSTDTQYF
few,TRBV29-1,TRBJ2-5,-,TGCAGCGTTGACTTATCAGGGGTCGGAGAGACCCAGTACTTC,CSVDLSGVGETQYF
few,TRBV20-1,TRBJ2-1,TRBD2,TGCAGTGCTAGAGCCCGACTAGCGGGGGGGCCGGGTGAGCAGTTCTTC,CSARARLAGGPGEQFF
-,TRBV5-1,TRBJ1-1,TRBD1,TGCGCCAGCAGCTTGTTTCCAGGGGGCACTGAAGCTTTCTTT,CASSLFPGGTEAFF
-,TRBV7-4,TRBJ2-5,-,TGTGCCAGCAGCTTAGACCAGGGGAGGAAGGAGACCCAGTACTTC,CASSLDQGRKETQYF
-,TRBV4-3,TRBJ1-2,TRBD1,TGCGCCAGCAGCCAAGTATTCGGGACAGGGGGCGCAGAGGGCTACACCTTC,CASSQVFGTGGAEGYTF
-,TRBV10-3,TRBJ2-7,-,TGTGCCATCAGATCAGGGTCCGAGCAGTACTTC,CAIRSGSEQYF